In its sample, the clone carrying this T cell receptor (beta chain) was seen many times. Its antigen remains unidentified. The source of the sample is a study of response to subunit inactivated influenza vaccine. General observations from the study: The authors put forward the suggestion that each seasonal influenza vaccination may bring in only a limited number of new T cells.

One entry per CDR3 protein, called by TCRdb with MiXCR from the RT-PCR reads. The repertoire holds 450,000 to 600,000 distinct CDR3 sequences, approximately 15% seen once, with less than 4% in the top ten. Trimming pared 4 bases from V and 5 bases from J, leaving 20 bases between. The CDR3 is made up of 16 amino acids. The germline gives CDR1 SGHTA, CDR2 FQGTGA. Specimen: CD4+ T cells sorted from PBMCs, collected less than 25 months after vaccination. V is TRBV7-3 and J is TRBJ1-2; D is possibly TRBD1 (5 bases). This clonotype originated in a man aged 50 to 75 who received an inactivated influenza vaccine. The CDR3 sequence: CASSSGPMAGDYGYTF. DNA of the CDR3: TGTGCCAGCAGCTCGGGACCTATGGCAGGAGATTATGGCTACACCTTC.